One sample yielded the 9 T cell receptor beta chains listed below, sequenced in a study of blood T cell repertoires in COVID-19. TCRdb's copy holds only in-frame clones and misses some; the assay was immunoSEQ multiplex PCR. This sample has about 170,000 clones, with about 86% found just once. Sample: peripheral blood. The receptors were sampled from a man between 65 and 80 years old with active or convalescent COVID-19.

The chain links TRBV7-3 to TRBJ1-1; D call uncertain. Germline V CDR1 and CDR2: SGHTA, FQGTGA. CDR3 size: 14 residues. V lost 5 bases and J 7 bases, leaving 17 bases between the germline ends. The CDR3 here is CASSPSRVWGEAFF. The CDR3 nucleotides are TGTGCCAGCAGCCCCTCGAGGGTGTGGGGTGAAGCTTTCTTT.

This chain uses TRBV28 with TRBJ1-2, with a weak D call TRBD1 (6 bases). CDR3 size: 12 residues. The ends were cut back, 7 bases at V and 10 bases at J, with 16 bases in the middle. The germline V gene encodes CDR1 MDHEN and CDR2 SYDVKM. Written as DNA, the CDR3 is TGTGCCAGCATTCCATCGGGGGGCCCCTACACCTTC. Translating it yields CASIPSGGPYTF.

This chain connects TRBV3-1 (or the pseudogene TRBV3-2) to TRBJ1-5; tentative D call: TRBD1 (5 bases). Per the germline V gene, CDR1 is LGHDT and CDR2 is YNNKEL (reference sequence). The V gene lost 2 bases and the J gene lost 1 base, with 21 bases spanning the gap. The length of the CDR3 is 19 residues. The CDR3 loop reads CASSQSFAGPTGSNQPQHF. In DNA, the CDR3 is TGTGCCAGCAGCCAATCGTTCGCGGGGCCTACGGGGAGCAATCAGCCCCAGCATTTT.

This clone was picked up one time. CDR3: CATTTGDRYNEQFF. DNA of the CDR3: TGTGCCACTACGACAGGGGATCGGTACAATGAGCAGTTCTTC. The chain links TRBV28 to TRBJ2-1; TRBD1 matches 8 bases. Germline CDR1 and CDR2: MDHEN and SYDVKM. Unmatched junction bases numbered 9, after V lost 10 bases and J lost 4 bases. The CDR3 is made up of 14 amino acids.

V usage is TRBV5-1 and J usage is TRBJ1-2; D might be TRBD1 (5 bases). Germline V lookup: CDR1 SGHRS, CDR2 YFSETQ. Between the trimmed V and J ends, which lost 1 base and 5 bases, there was a span of 18 bases. CDR3 length: 16 amino acids. CDR3 DNA sequence: TGCGCCAGCAGCTTGTTACTGGCTGGGCAGGGATATGGCTACACCTTC. The encoded protein is CASSLLLAGQGYGYTF.

This clone was counted at least ten times. V usage is TRBV2 and J usage is TRBJ1-2; tentative D call: TRBD1 (6 bases). Germline values: CDR1 SNHLY, CDR2 FYNNEI. Trimming removed 6 bases from V and 0 bases from J, with 11 bases in between. The CDR3 length is 14 residues. The CDR3 sequence: CASRRGASNYGYTF. The CDR3 DNA follows: TGTGCCAGCAGGCGGGGGGCCTCTAACTATGGCTACACCTTC.

This clone appeared once. The sample holds other DNA sequences that translate to the same CDR3. This chain uses TRBV29-1 with TRBJ2-3, with 7 bases fitting TRBD2. The V and J ends lost 3 bases and 3 bases, in that order; junction bases with no gene match: 0. Germline assignment: CDR1 SQVTM and CDR2 ANQGSEA. This CDR3 is built from 12 residues. The CDR3 DNA reads TGCAGCGTTGACGGGGGGACAGATACGCAGTATTTT. It yields the protein CSVDGGTDTQYF.

The chain has TRBV19 and TRBJ2-1; weak D call: TRBD2 (6 bases). CDR1 is LNHDA and CDR2 is SQIVND in the germline V gene (reference sequence). The CDR3 totals 14 residues. The V end was cut by 4 bases, the J end by 1 base, with 8 bases between. CDR3 sequence (DNA): TGTGCCAGTAGTAGGAGGGGATCCTACAATGAGCAGTTCTTC. It yields the protein CASSRRGSYNEQFF.

This chain uses TRBV5-1 with TRBJ2-2; 8 bases match TRBD1. Unmatched junction bases numbered 3, after V lost 4 bases and J lost 4 bases. The germline CDR1 and CDR2 sequences are SGHRS and YFSETQ. CDR3 length: 14 residues. CDR3 sequence reads: CASSQGASTGELFF. CDR3 DNA: TGCGCCAGCAGCCAGGGGGCCAGCACCGGGGAGCTGTTTTTT.